What follows are 23 T cell receptor beta chains derived from one specimen sequenced in a study of T cells after yellow fever vaccination. A single record per CDR3 protein comes from TCRdb applying MiXCR to the 5' RACE reads. This table has 620,000 or so distinct CDR3 sequences, about a sixth appearing once. The specimen was PBMCs, collected 5 days after the first yellow fever vaccination. The receptors originated from a man in his late teens or twenties who received the YFV17D yellow fever vaccine.

This CDR3 is CASTQVRGREAFF. As DNA, the CDR3 is TGTGCCAGCACCCAGGTAAGGGGTCGAGAAGCTTTCTTT. The gene calls are TRBV7-8 and TRBJ1-1; tentatively, D is TRBD1 (5 bases). CDR1 and CDR2 (germline): SGHVS, FQNEAQ. Between the trimmed V and J ends, which lost 7 bases and 8 bases, there was a span of 17 bases. The CDR3 consists of 13 residues.

This clonotype was detected a few times. The gene calls are TRBV11-1 and TRBJ2-3; 7 bases are shared with TRBD1. V dropped 4 bases and J dropped 10; count of bases not matched to a gene: 11. This CDR3 comprises 14 residues. Germline-derived CDR1 and CDR2 are SGHAT and FQDESV (reference sequence). Written as DNA, the CDR3 is TGTGCCAGCAGCTCATCAGGGGGACCGGGCGCGCAGTATTTT. Amino acid sequence: CASSSSGGPGAQYF.

The chain combines TRBV12-3 or TRBV12-4 with TRBJ2-5, with D tentatively TRBD1 (5 bases). V lost 7 bases, J lost 0 bases, and 12 bases lay in between. The CDR3 runs to 14 residues. The CDR3 region has the DNA TGTGCCAGCATTGAGGACACCAACCAAGAGACCCAGTACTTC. Its translation: CASIEDTNQETQYF.

The chain employs TRBV6-5 and TRBJ1-1; 7 bases agree with TRBD1. V lost 6 bases to trimming and J lost 11 bases; unmatched junction nucleotides: 9. This CDR3 has 12 residues. CDR1 is MNHEY, CDR2 SVGAGI, per germline. The CDR3 DNA reads TGTGCCAGCAGACCAGGGGGAGGTAGCGCTTTCTTT. It encodes CASRPGGGSAFF.

Only a few counts were recorded for this clonotype. The chain combines TRBV20-1 with TRBJ2-1, with 7 bases matching TRBD1. Trimming took 5 bases from V and 5 from J; bases not matched to a gene: 6. The germline V gene encodes CDR1 DFQATT and CDR2 SNEGSKA (reference sequence). The CDR3 runs 13 residues. This CDR3 is CSAFGQANNEQFF. The CDR3 DNA follows: TGCAGTGCTTTTGGACAGGCTAACAATGAGCAGTTCTTC.

V is TRBV2 and J is TRBJ2-3, with D tentatively TRBD2 (5 bases). Per germline, CDR1 SNHLY and CDR2 FYNNEI. The CDR3 covers 11 residues. Trimming removed 8 bases from V and 4 bases from J, with 7 bases in between. The CDR3 loop reads CASRDADTQYF. The CDR3 coding sequence is TGTGCCAGCCGGGATGCAGATACGCAGTATTTT.

V usage is TRBV12-3 or TRBV12-4 and J usage is TRBJ2-7; possibly TRBD1 or TRBD2 for D (6 bases each). This CDR3 comprises 13 residues. With 5 bases removed from V and 7 bases from J, the gap between germline ends came to 15 bases. The CDR3 nucleotides read TGTGCCAGCAGTCAACAGGGACTTTGGGAGCAGTACTTC. Its protein is CASSQQGLWEQYF.

The CDR3 spells CATILPVPDSGNSPLHF. CDR3 bases: TGTGCCACCATCCTCCCAGTACCCGACAGCGGTAATTCACCCCTCCACTTT. The V and J genes are TRBV24-1 and TRBJ1-6, with TRBD1 as a possible D gene (5 bases). Trimming removed 8 bases from V and 6 bases from J, with 22 bases in between. This CDR3 is built from 17 residues. Germline lookup yields CDR1 KGHDR and CDR2 SFDVKD.

This clonotype has more than one count but fewer than ten. The V and J genes are TRBV10-3 and TRBJ2-1; D remains unclear. CDR1 and CDR2 from the germline V gene are ENHRY and SYGVKD. The CDR3 is 13 residues long. Trimming removed 2 bases at V and 5 bases at J, with 7 bases between. Here the CDR3 DNA reads TGTGCCATCAGTGAGAGCAGAAACAATGAGCAGTTCTTC. Protein: CAISESRNNEQFF.

The J gene is TRBJ2-7, the V gene TRBV5-1, with D possibly matching TRBD1 (5 bases). The length of the CDR3 is 14 residues. The germline gives CDR1 SGHRS, CDR2 YFSETQ. V lost 4 bases, J lost 4 bases, and 15 bases lay in between. CDR3 nucleotide sequence: TGCGCCAGCAGCGCGGCGCAGGGTGAGTACGAGCAGTACTTC. It encodes CASSAAQGEYEQYF.

The table lists this clonotype with a few counts. This rearrangement joins TRBV24-1 to TRBJ2-3, with a tentative D call TRBD2 (6 bases). The V gene's germline CDR1 is KGHDR and CDR2 SFDVKD. The V end was cut by 3 bases, the J end by 7 bases, with 10 bases between. The CDR3 runs 13 residues. DNA for the CDR3: TGTGCCACCAGTGATGGGGACTTGAATACGCAGTATTTT. The encoded protein is CATSDGDLNTQYF.

J is TRBJ1-2 and V is TRBV7-2; TRBD1 matches at 10 bases. The CDR3 consists of 15 residues. V gave up 4 bases and J gave up 8 bases; unmatched junction bases: 10. Germline CDR1 SGHTA, CDR2 FQGNSA. The CDR3 DNA is TGTGCCAGCAGCTCCCAGCCGGGACAGGGGCGGGGCTACACCTTC. Translated, it gives CASSSQPGQGRGYTF.

The chain couples TRBV6-2 or TRBV6-3 to TRBJ2-4, with no clear D. Germline CDR1 MNHEY, CDR2 SVGEGT. Trimming took 2 bases from V and 2 from J, leaving 19 bases between them. This CDR3 has 18 amino acids. In nucleotides, the CDR3 is TGTGCCAGCAGTTACCCCTTCATTCAGTTCAGCTCCAAAAACATTCAGTACTTC. Amino acids: CASSYPFIQFSSKNIQYF.

This clonotype was counted only a few times. This chain connects TRBV3-1 to TRBJ1-5; D is possibly TRBD1 (6 bases). The CDR3 runs 16 residues. V lost 6 bases and J 3 bases, leaving 18 bases between the germline ends. Germline V lookup: CDR1 LGHDT, CDR2 YNNKEL (reference sequence). The CDR3 nucleotides read TGTGCCAGCAGGCGTAACAGGGTGGAGGACAATCAGCCCCAGCATTTT. Its protein product is CASRRNRVEDNQPQHF.

The chain joins TRBV12-3 or TRBV12-4 to TRBJ2-1; TRBD1 matches at 8 bases. The CDR3 has 19 residues. Trimming took 5 bases from V and 5 from J; bases not matched to a gene: 20. The CDR3 sequence is CASSPSRTGPRKEDNEQFF. CDR3 in DNA: TGTGCCAGCAGTCCCTCCAGGACAGGGCCGAGAAAAGAGGACAATGAGCAGTTCTTC.

This clonotype was counted many times. The J gene is TRBJ2-1, the V gene TRBV7-2; the match to TRBD2 covers 12 bases. This CDR3 comprises 13 residues. V shed 6 bases, J shed 13 bases, and the junction held 7 bases outside the gene matches. CDR1 SGHTA and CDR2 FQGNSA come from the germline V gene. CDR3: CASSRTSGEAQFF. The CDR3 nucleotides read TGTGCCAGCAGTAGGACTAGCGGGGAGGCTCAGTTCTTC.

The chain has TRBV30 and TRBJ2-7, with D uncertain. The CDR3 consists of 13 residues. Trimming took off 3 bases at V and 2 bases at J, with 11 bases between the two ends. From germline, CDR1 is GTSNPN and CDR2 SVGIG (reference sequence). The CDR3 bases are TGTGCCTGGAGGACCCAACAGACCTACGAGCAGTACTTC. This codes for CAWRTQQTYEQYF.

There are a few counts of this clonotype. V gene TRBV6-5 combines with J gene TRBJ1-2, with TRBD1 as a possible D gene (5 bases). V was trimmed by 2 bases and J by 6 bases, leaving 13 bases between them. The CDR3 is made up of 14 amino acids. CDR1 and CDR2 from the germline V gene are MNHEY and SVGAGI. In DNA, the CDR3 is TGTGCCAGCAGTTACGGGGGGTTATCGGATGGCTACACCTTC. Its protein product is CASSYGGLSDGYTF.

This clonotype has a handful of counts. The gene calls are TRBV6-1 and TRBJ2-7; TRBD1 matches at 10 bases. Unmatched junction bases numbered 8, after V lost 6 bases and J lost 3 bases. The CDR3 loop spans 15 amino acids. The V gene's germline CDR1 is MNHNS and CDR2 SASEGT. The CDR3 coding sequence is TGTGCCAGCAGCCCGACAGGGGGCCGTAGCTACGAGCAGTACGTC. Its translation: CASSPTGGRSYEQYV.

J is TRBJ2-7 and V is TRBV13; 7 nucleotides line up with TRBD1. CDR1 and CDR2 from the germline V gene are PRHDT and FYEKMQ (reference sequence). The CDR3 extends over 13 amino acids. Unmatched junction bases numbered 3, after V lost 1 base and J lost 6 bases. Here the CDR3 reads CASSLEGGVEQYF. The CDR3 DNA reads as TGTGCCAGCAGCTTAGAAGGGGGCGTCGAGCAGTACTTC.

The V call is TRBV5-5, the J call TRBJ2-3; D assignment may be TRBD1 or TRBD2 (6 bases each). The CDR3 extends over 17 amino acids. Germline CDR1 and CDR2: SGHKS and YYEKEE (reference sequence). V was shortened by 0 bases and J by 0 bases, with 14 bases between the two germline ends. The DNA for the CDR3 is TGTGCCAGCAGCTTGGTCGAGGGGGGATCGAGCACAGATACGCAGTATTTT. Translation: CASSLVEGGSSTDTQYF.

This chain uses TRBV19 with TRBJ2-2; D not resolved. The V end lost 3 bases, the J end lost 5 bases, and 10 bases lay between the germline ends. CDR1 and CDR2 (germline): LNHDA, SQIVND (reference sequence). This CDR3 has 14 residues. CDR3 amino acids: CASSMWVVTGELFF. CDR3 sequence (DNA): TGTGCCAGTAGTATGTGGGTGGTGACCGGGGAGCTGTTTTTT.

This chain uses TRBV29-1 with TRBJ2-1; D gene uncertain. Germline-derived CDR1 and CDR2 are SQVTM and ANQGSEA. The length of the CDR3 is 10 residues. V lost 7 bases and J 9 bases, leaving 10 bases between the germline ends. CDR3 loop: CSGQWGEQFF. CDR3 nucleotide sequence: TGCAGCGGACAATGGGGTGAGCAGTTCTTC.